This TCR beta chain is from a study of blood T cell repertoires in COVID-19. Sequenced by immunoSEQ multiplex PCR; TCRdb stores in-frame clones only, minus some. The sample has 250,000 to 350,000 clones; roughly 90% are singletons. This CDR3 is built from 11 residues. The germline gives CDR1 MDHEN, CDR2 SYDVKM. The V gene end was trimmed by 2 bases and the J gene end by 15 bases; junction bases not matched to a gene: 3. The V and J genes are TRBV28 and TRBJ2-4; TRBD1 matches at 8 bases. The specimen sequenced was peripheral blood. The sequence was collected from a woman between 55 and 75 years old with acute or convalescent COVID-19. The CDR3 loop reads CASSLGQGVYF. The CDR3 bases are TGTGCCAGCAGTTTAGGACAGGGTGTGTACTTC.